The 9 T cell receptor beta chains below all came from one sample that was sequenced in a study of T-cell memory formation after mild COVID-19. TCRdb redid the calling of the 5' RACE reads with MiXCR, one entry per CDR3 protein. Of approximately 400,000 distinct CDR3 sequences listed, 20% to 30% are singletons. The sequencing sample was made of PBMCs or a T cell subset sorted from them (not recorded which). Receptors originate from an adult woman who had mild COVID-19 (a few samples of this study predate the infection). Cell type and time point are not known.

The chain carries TRBV20-1 and TRBJ2-5; 8 bases map to TRBD2. The germline V gene encodes CDR1 DFQATT and CDR2 SNEGSKA (reference sequence). The V gene end was trimmed by 5 bases and the J gene end by 6 bases; junction bases not matched to a gene: 5. The CDR3 loop spans 12 amino acids. This chain's CDR3 is CSALLADQTQYF. The CDR3 nucleotides are TGCAGTGCTTTACTAGCGGACCAGACCCAGTACTTC.

This clonotype was observed a handful of times. J is TRBJ2-7 and V is TRBV10-3; the match to TRBD2 covers 8 bases. Germline CDR1 reads ENHRY; CDR2 reads SYGVKD. This CDR3 contains 15 residues. Losses at the gene ends were 6 bases for V and 0 bases for J; bases not matched to a gene: 7. The CDR3 bases are TGTGCCATCAGGGACCCAAGCGGGAGCTCCTACGAGCAGTACTTC. It is translated as CAIRDPSGSSYEQYF.

This clonotype came up a few times. CDR3 region: CAISRDKQETQYF. The DNA of the CDR3 is TGTGCCATCAGCCGAGACAAACAAGAGACCCAGTACTTC. The genes are TRBV10-3 and TRBJ2-5; D is unclear. V dropped 6 bases and J dropped 2 bases, with 10 bases sitting between them. Germline V gives CDR1 ENHRY, CDR2 SYGVKD. The CDR3 covers 13 residues.

This clonotype was seen many times. J is TRBJ1-5 and V is TRBV5-6; D remains unclear. V lost 1 base to trimming and J lost 3 bases, with 11 bases between them. Germline CDR1 is SGHDT and CDR2 is YYEEEE. CDR3 size: 15 residues. The CDR3 is CASSLWHMDNQPQHF. CDR3 in DNA: TGTGCCAGCAGCTTGTGGCACATGGACAATCAGCCCCAGCATTTT.

On this clonotype itself: An end of the junction does not agree with germline; a read error may underlie this. V is TRBV25-1 and J is TRBJ1-2; TRBD1 is a possible D gene (5 bases). The CDR3 is made up of 15 amino acids. Germline V gene data show CDR1 as MGHDK and CDR2 as SYGVNS. CDR3 sequence (DNA): TGTGACAGCAGTGAATATTCGGCAGGGAATTATGGATACACCTTC. This encodes CDSSEYSAGNYGYTF.

V usage is TRBV7-2 and J usage is TRBJ1-2; D is perhaps TRBD1 (5 bases). V was trimmed by 3 bases and J by 6 bases, leaving 14 bases between them. The CDR3 has 14 residues. The germline gives CDR1 SGHTA, CDR2 FQGNSA. The CDR3 coding sequence is TGTGCCAGCAGCTTTGCATCAGGGACTCATGGCTACACCTTC. Translated, it gives CASSFASGTHGYTF.

The chain uses TRBV5-4 and TRBJ2-7; tentative D call: TRBD1 (6 bases). Germline V CDR1 and CDR2: SGHNT, YYREEE (reference sequence). With 4 bases removed from V and 0 bases from J, the gap between germline ends came to 8 bases. This CDR3 is built from 13 residues. This CDR3 reads CASSKGHSYEQYF. CDR3 nucleotide sequence: TGTGCCAGCAGCAAGGGACACTCCTACGAGCAGTACTTC.

This clonotype was picked up a small number of times. The genes are TRBV7-2 and TRBJ1-6; unclear D gene. V was shortened by 1 base and J by 6 bases, with 7 bases between the two germline ends. This CDR3 comprises 14 residues. The germline V gene encodes CDR1 SGHTA and CDR2 FQGNSA. CDR3 amino acids: CASSLDTSNSPLHF. The CDR3 DNA reads TGTGCCAGCAGCTTAGATACATCTAATTCACCCCTCCACTTT.

This chain links TRBV7-2 with TRBJ2-6; a possible D gene is TRBD2 (5 bases). The CDR3 extends over 15 amino acids. Deletions cut 5 bases from V and 0 bases from J, with 8 bases between. The germline gives CDR1 SGHTA, CDR2 FQGNSA. CDR3 in amino acids: CASSRGYSGANVLTF. The CDR3 bases are TGTGCCAGCAGCCGAGGGTACTCTGGGGCCAACGTCCTGACTTTC. The entire variable domain, with the rest obtained from reference TRBV7-2 and TRBJ2-6, is as follows: GAGVSQSPSNKVTEKGKDVELRCDPISGHTALYWYRQSLGQGLEFLIYFQGNSAPDKSGLPSDRFSAERTGGSVSTLTIQRTQQEDSAVYLCASSRGYSGANVLTFGAGSRLTVL.